This is a list of T cell receptor beta chains from one sample in a study of regulatory T cells in long-lasting Graves disease. In TCRdb, the multiplex PCR reads were re-called with MiXCR into one record per CDR3 protein. The sample shows 350,000 to 450,000 distinct CDR3 sequences, more than 12% of them seen only once. The sample was also linked to a second study, of T cells in Graves' hyperthyroidism and ophthalmopathy.

This specimen consisted of peripheral blood mononuclear cells (PBMCs), obtained at new diagnosis, from a patient treated with antithyroid drugs. The origin of the receptors is a woman younger than 45 with Graves disease. CDR3s include the opening cysteine and the closing phenylalanine or tryptophan. The order of the fields is J gene, D gene, clone size, V gene, CDR3 protein, CDR3 DNA. A D gene is named only where the DNA matches it firmly. Size is omitted from some rows. Given values are once, few, many or a class for expanded clones.

TRBJ2-7 . . TRBV20-1 CSVLNPGTYEQYF TGCAGTGTCCTAAACCCGGGTACCTACGAGCAGTACTTC
TRBJ2-5 TRBD1 few TRBV29-1 CSVDWGTEETQYF TGCAGCGTTGATTGGGGGACAGAAGAGACCCAGTACTTC
TRBJ2-1 . many TRBV3-1 CASSLQGFGNEQFF TGTGCCAGCAGCCTACAGGGTTTCGGCAATGAGCAGTTCTTC
TRBJ2-3 TRBD2 . TRBV10-3 CASSSPTSGSSDTQYF TGTGCCAGCAGCTCCCCGACTAGCGGGAGCTCCGATACGCAGTATTTT
TRBJ2-1 TRBD2 . TRBV6-1 CASFQASGSNEQFF TGTGCCAGCTTCCAGGCTAGCGGGAGTAATGAGCAGTTCTTC
TRBJ2-5 . many TRBV20-1 CSARYQETQYF TGCAGTGCTAGATACCAAGAGACCCAGTACTTC
TRBJ2-1 . many TRBV30 CAWSYGKNEQFF TGTGCCTGGAGTTACGGGAAGAATGAGCAGTTCTTC
TRBJ2-7 . many TRBV2 CASSEASPYEQYF TGTGCCAGCAGTGAAGCTAGCCCATACGAGCAGTACTTC
TRBJ1-1 . few TRBV25-1 CASSARVGGTEAFF TGTGCCAGCAGTGCCCGGGTCGGCGGCACTGAAGCTTTCTTT
TRBJ1-1 TRBD1 many TRBV2 CASSPTGQYTEAFF TGTGCCAGCAGTCCGACGGGACAGTACACTGAAGCTTTCTTT
TRBJ2-2 . many TRBV3-1 CASSQGVPGPGGELFF TGTGCCAGCAGCCAAGGGGTCCCGGGGCCTGGCGGGGAGCTGTTTTTT
TRBJ1-2 . many TRBV5-1 CASMDRSTNYGYTF TGCGCCAGCATGGACAGATCTACTAACTATGGCTACACCTTC
TRBJ1-1 . many TRBV29-1 CSVQAGVTEAFF TGCAGCGTTCAGGCGGGGGTCACTGAAGCTTTCTTT
TRBJ2-5 TRBD2 few TRBV25-1 CASSERTSGRVQKETQYF TGTGCCAGCAGTGAACGGACTAGCGGGAGGGTCCAGAAAGAGACCCAGTACTTC
TRBJ1-4 . many TRBV20-1 CSARGPEGLTNEKLFF TGCAGTGCTAGAGGCCCCGAAGGGCTCACTAATGAAAAACTGTTTTTT
TRBJ1-2 . . TRBV20-1 CSARGIQGDYGYTF TGCAGTGCTAGAGGGATACAGGGTGACTATGGCTACACCTTC
TRBJ2-3 . many TRBV11-3 CASSFSHGYTDTQYF TGTGCCAGCAGCTTCAGCCACGGGTACACAGATACGCAGTATTTT
TRBJ2-1 TRBD2 many TRBV7-9 CATDGGRYNEQFF TGTGCCACCGACGGCGGGAGGTACAATGAGCAGTTCTTC
TRBJ1-5 . many TRBV30 CAWKGHSNQPQHF TGTGCCTGGAAGGGACATAGCAATCAGCCCCAGCATTTT
TRBJ1-1 TRBD1 many TRBV27 CASSLRTGGEAFF TGTGCCAGCAGTTTAAGGACAGGGGGTGAAGCTTTCTTT
TRBJ2-1 TRBD2 once TRBV2 CASRDHGLASRKEFF TGTGCCAGCAGGGATCACGGACTAGCGAGCAGAAAGGAGTTCTTC
TRBJ2-7 TRBD2 many TRBV20-1 CSARKRGRALEQYF TGCAGTGCTAGGAAACGCGGGAGGGCTCTCGAGCAGTACTTC
TRBJ2-3 . many TRBV7-2 CASSQQITDTQYF TGTGCCAGCAGCCAACAAATCACAGATACGCAGTATTTT
TRBJ2-3 TRBD2 many TRBV30 CAWRSPLLAGTPDTQYF TGTGCCTGGAGATCCCCTCTACTAGCGGGAACCCCAGATACGCAGTATTTT
TRBJ1-4 . few TRBV28 CASSTGGSGTNEKLFF TGTGCCAGCAGTACGGGGGGCAGCGGGACTAATGAAAAACTGTTTTTT
TRBJ2-5 TRBD2 many TRBV7-8 CASSSRGLAGAWETQYF TGTGCCAGCAGCTCACGAGGCCTAGCGGGAGCGTGGGAGACCCAGTACTTC
TRBJ1-2 . many TRBV5-1 CASSFRDIHNYGYTF TGCGCCAGCAGCTTCCGGGACATACATAACTATGGCTACACCTTC
TRBJ1-1 TRBD1 . TRBV19 CASSIPGTGGPEAFF TGTGCCAGTAGTATCCCCGGGACAGGGGGCCCTGAAGCTTTCTTT
TRBJ1-5 . many TRBV5-6 CASSLGPSGAQHF TGTGCCAGCAGCCTTGGCCCCTCGGGAGCCCAGCATTTT
TRBJ2-7 . many TRBV10-3 CAISDAGSPGSEQYF TGTGCCATCAGTGATGCTGGCAGCCCTGGGTCCGAGCAGTACTTC
TRBJ2-2 . few TRBV25-1 CASSAARGIWGTGELFF TGTGCCAGCAGTGCCGCCAGGGGTATTTGGGGCACCGGGGAGCTGTTTTTT
TRBJ2-3 TRBD2 few TRBV6-1 CASSGPLILAGGSDTQYF TGTGCCAGCAGTGGCCCACTAATACTAGCGGGAGGGAGTGATACGCAGTATTTT
TRBJ2-1 TRBD2 . TRBV5-1 CASSVTSGSYNEQFF TGCGCCAGCAGCGTGACTAGCGGTTCTTACAATGAGCAGTTCTTC
TRBJ2-1 . few TRBV12-3/TRBV12-4 CASSFIPQTGWFF TGTGCCAGCAGTTTTATCCCGCAGACAGGTTGGTTCTTC
TRBJ2-1 . many TRBV12-3/TRBV12-4 CASRVRDNYNEQFF TGTGCCAGCAGGGTCCGGGACAACTACAATGAGCAGTTCTTC
TRBJ1-5 TRBD1 . TRBV6-4 CASSRQGVSNQPQHF TGTGCCAGCAGTCGTCAGGGGGTGAGCAATCAGCCCCAGCATTTT
TRBJ2-7 TRBD1 many TRBV28 CASTPPGTVLYEQYF TGTGCCAGCACCCCCCCCGGGACAGTACTCTACGAGCAGTACTTC
TRBJ2-7 . few TRBV9 CASSPHPGHSYEQYF TGTGCCAGCAGCCCCCACCCAGGGCACTCCTACGAGCAGTACTTC
TRBJ1-5 . . TRBV4-1 CASSHRPWDNQPQHF TGCGCCAGCAGCCATAGGCCGTGGGATAATCAGCCCCAGCATTTT
TRBJ2-1 TRBD2 many TRBV12-3/TRBV12-4 CASSLPALGLAGGPSYNEQFF TGTGCCAGCAGTTTGCCCGCATTGGGACTAGCGGGAGGGCCCTCCTACAATGAGCAGTTCTTC
TRBJ1-4 . . TRBV25-1 CASSVPGLGDEKLFF TGTGCCAGCAGTGTCCCGGGTCTCGGGGATGAAAAACTGTTTTTT
TRBJ2-7 . many TRBV15 CATSRDRVDYEQYF TGTGCCACCAGCAGAGACAGGGTCGATTACGAGCAGTACTTC
TRBJ2-2 . . TRBV10-3 CAILKTGDNTGELFF TGTGCCATTCTCAAGACAGGAGATAACACCGGGGAGCTGTTTTTT
TRBJ2-1 . . TRBV24-1 CATRGASNEQFF TGTGCCACCAGGGGCGCGAGTAATGAGCAGTTCTTC
TRBJ2-1 . few TRBV2 CASARLVLNEQFF TGTGCCAGCGCCCGACTAGTTCTCAATGAGCAGTTCTTC
TRBJ2-5 . few TRBV5-6 CASSFGARETQYF TGTGCCAGCAGCTTCGGAGCGCGCGAGACCCAGTACTTC
TRBJ2-7 . . TRBV5-1 CASSLEVWNYEQYF TGCGCCAGCAGCTTGGAGGTCTGGAACTACGAGCAGTACTTC
TRBJ2-1 TRBD2 . TRBV25-1 CASSEHLRTSGSTSYNEQFF TGTGCCAGCAGTGAGCATCTTAGGACTAGCGGGAGCACTTCCTACAATGAGCAGTTCTTC
TRBJ2-5 . many TRBV2 CASSEGRQETQYF TGTGCCAGCAGTGAGGGGCGACAAGAGACCCAGTACTTC
TRBJ2-2 . many TRBV6-1 CASTWDTGGGAGELFF TGTGCCAGCACCTGGGACACAGGGGGGGGAGCCGGGGAGCTGTTTTTT